The 4 T cell receptor beta chains reported below all come from one sample, sequenced in a study of naive and memory T cell subsets. Ligated cDNA underwent four rounds of PCR with nested alpha and beta constant region primers and SP2. TCRdb ran MiXCR on the 5' RACE reads and lists one entry per CDR3 protein. In the table there are about 62,000 distinct CDR3 sequences, 8% of which are singletons. A UMI-containing oligonucleotide was joined by 3' ligation to the TCR cDNA template. Receptor source: a female donor in good health.

This clonotype was seen many times. The chain is built from TRBV6-5 and TRBJ1-4; no clear D gene. The CDR3 spans 14 residues. Per the germline V gene, CDR1 is MNHEY and CDR2 is SVGAGI. Trimming left V 2 bases short and J 8 bases short, with 12 bases between. The CDR3 DNA follows: TGTGCCAGCAGTTACCCCTTACAAGAGGAAAAACTGTTTTTT. This gives the protein CASSYPLQEEKLFF.

The rearrangement joins TRBV5-4 to TRBJ1-1; TRBD1 matches 7 bases. Per germline, CDR1 SGHNT and CDR2 YYREEE (reference sequence). This CDR3 spans 14 amino acids. The V and J ends lost 5 bases and 5 bases, in that order; junction bases with no gene match: 9. The CDR3 DNA sequence: TGTGCCAGCAGACCAGGGGGAGGGTTGACTGAAGCTTTCTTT. Protein sequence: CASRPGGGLTEAFF.

There are a few counts of this clonotype. The chain is built from TRBV12-3 or TRBV12-4 and TRBJ1-1; a weak D match, TRBD1 (5 bases). The CDR3 is 14 amino acids. The ends were cut back, 6 bases at V and 5 bases at J, with 16 bases in the middle. The CDR3 coding sequence is TGTGCCAGCAGCCCGACGAGGGGAGGGACTGAAGCTTTCTTT. Amino acids: CASSPTRGGTEAFF.

This clonotype showed up just a few times. V is TRBV7-2 and J is TRBJ1-5; a possible D gene is TRBD1 (5 bases). The CDR3 length is 14 residues. Trimming shortened V by 1 base and J by 7 bases, and 11 bases separated the two germline ends. CDR1 is SGHTA, CDR2 FQGNSA, per germline. The CDR3 sequence is CASSLDQGWQPQHF. CDR3 bases: TGTGCCAGCAGCTTAGATCAGGGATGGCAGCCCCAGCATTTT.